These 15 T cell receptor beta chains originate from one sample sequenced in a study of blood T cell repertoires in COVID-19 (dated by TCRdb to the early 2020s). Library generation was performed with the immunoSEQ multiplex PCR assay. Imported from immuneACCESS, the table was reduced by TCRdb to in-frame sequences with V and J called. These copies leave out some clones; in studies compared against another copy, an unresolved V gene accounts for under half, and the cause of the remainder is not known. The sample has a few hundred thousand clones on record, around 92% of them singletons. The ten largest clones add up to around 3% of the sample. Sequenced input: peripheral blood. The receptors shown here come from a woman aged 30 to 39 with COVID-19, enrolled during active disease.

The V and J genes are TRBV5-1 and TRBJ1-4; TRBD1 matches at 9 bases. J gave up 2 bases and V 6 bases, and 11 bases lay outside the gene matches. The CDR3 extends over 17 amino acids. Germline V gives CDR1 SGHRS, CDR2 YFSETQ. The CDR3 here is CASKSGQGTGTNEKLFF. The DNA for the CDR3 is TGCGCCAGCAAATCTGGACAGGGGACAGGGACTAATGAAAAACTGTTTTTT.

The V and J genes are TRBV27 and TRBJ1-2; 8 bases are shared with TRBD1. J lost 4 bases, V lost 3 bases, and 4 bases had no gene match. Germline CDR1 MNHEY, CDR2 SMNVEV (reference sequence). This CDR3 spans 14 amino acids. CDR3: CASSLDRAGYGYTF. In DNA, the CDR3 is TGTGCCAGCAGTTTGGACAGGGCCGGCTATGGCTACACCTTC.

The chain employs TRBV28 and TRBJ2-5; 11 positions agree with TRBD2. In germline, CDR1 is MDHEN, CDR2 SYDVKM. CDR3 size: 17 residues. V trimming: 6 bases; J trimming: 3 bases; junction bases outside the gene matches: 12. The DNA of the CDR3 is TGTGCCAGCAGGTTGGGGGCTAGCGGGGGGAACAAAGAGACCCAGTACTTC. This encodes CASRLGASGGNKETQYF.

The J gene is TRBJ1-2, the V gene TRBV5-1; D is possibly TRBD1 (5 bases). The CDR3 totals 13 residues. Germline V gene data show CDR1 as SGHRS and CDR2 as YFSETQ. Trimming took off 0 bases at V and 2 bases at J, with 5 bases between the two ends. CDR3 region: CASSLEGNYGYTF. DNA for the CDR3: TGCGCCAGCAGCTTGGAGGGGAACTATGGCTACACCTTC.

The V and J genes are TRBV7-9 and TRBJ1-3; D remains unclear. This CDR3 region has 14 residues. Germline CDR1 and CDR2: SEHNR and FQNEAQ (reference sequence). Trimming cost V 5 bases and J 0 bases, with 8 bases left between them. The chain's CDR3 is CASSPSYSGNTIYF. As DNA, the CDR3 is TGTGCCAGCAGCCCCAGTTACTCTGGAAACACCATATATTTT. The variable domain in full, completed from reference TRBV7-9 and TRBJ1-3, reads DTGVSQNPRHKITKRGQNVTFRCDPISEHNRLYWYRQTLGQGPEFLTYFQNEAQLEKSRLLSDRFSAERPKGSFSTLEIQRTEQGDSAMYLCASSPSYSGNTIYFGEGSWLTVV.

The chain joins TRBV11-2 to TRBJ2-3; 8 positions match TRBD2. The CDR3 length is 16 residues. Germline V gene sequence: CDR1 SGHAT, CDR2 FQNNGV. The V segment lost 5 bases and the J segment 4 bases; nucleotides outside the gene matches: 11. The CDR3 protein is CASSKGPGGVSDTQYF. The DNA of the CDR3 is TGTGCCAGCAGCAAAGGCCCCGGGGGGGTCTCAGATACGCAGTATTTT.

This chain uses TRBV28 with TRBJ2-3, with D perhaps matching TRBD1 (5 bases). With 10 bases removed from V and 0 bases from J, the gap between germline ends came to 11 bases. The CDR3 is made up of 13 amino acids. The V gene's germline CDR1 is MDHEN and CDR2 SYDVKM. The DNA of the CDR3 is TGTGCCACCACGCAGGGTAGCACAGATACGCAGTATTTT. This sequence encodes CATTQGSTDTQYF.

The gene calls are TRBV19 and TRBJ2-6; D unresolved. The CDR3 loop spans 15 amino acids. Trimming took 8 bases from V and 4 from J, leaving 15 bases between them. Germline values: CDR1 LNHDA, CDR2 SQIVND (reference sequence). DNA for the CDR3: TGTGCCAGTCGCAGGCACCGTGGGGGGGCCAACGTCCTGACTTTC. Encoded protein: CASRRHRGGANVLTF.

This clone appeared once. The V and J genes are TRBV2 and TRBJ2-1; D is ambiguous. The germline V and J ends were trimmed by 5 bases and 5 bases, with 19 bases remaining between them. There are 16 residues in the CDR3. CDR1 and CDR2 from the germline V gene are SNHLY and FYNNEI. CDR3 DNA sequence: TGTGCCAGCAGTCAAAGCGCGATCCGTGGCCACAATGAGCAGTTCTTC. Its protein product is CASSQSAIRGHNEQFF.

This rearrangement joins TRBV6-5 to TRBJ2-7, with D perhaps matching TRBD2 (6 bases). CDR3 length: 11 amino acids. Germline CDR1 reads MNHEY; CDR2 reads SVGAGI. Trimming removed 7 bases at V and 7 bases at J, with 11 bases between. The CDR3 nucleotides read TGTGCCAGCAACGATGGGAGGGAGCAGTACTTC. Encoded protein: CASNDGREQYF.

The count of this clone is one. The J gene is TRBJ1-1, the V gene TRBV5-6; perhaps TRBD1 as D (6 bases). Germline V gene lookup returns CDR1 SGHDT and CDR2 YYEEEE. CDR3 length: 15 amino acids. V lost 2 bases and J lost 4, with 15 bases in between. Written as DNA, the CDR3 is TGTGCCAGCAGCTTCGGGCGGGGGCGCGTCACTGAAGCTTTCTTT. This encodes CASSFGRGRVTEAFF.

This chain links TRBV19 with TRBJ2-3; 13 nucleotides agree with TRBD2. V was clipped by 3 bases and J by 3 bases; unmatched bases: 9. This CDR3 spans 18 amino acids. Germline V gene sequence: CDR1 LNHDA, CDR2 SQIVND (reference sequence). The CDR3 spells CASSIPGLAGVGTDTQYF. As DNA, the CDR3 is TGTGCCAGTAGTATCCCAGGACTAGCGGGGGTTGGAACAGATACGCAGTATTTT.

The chain couples TRBV29-1 to TRBJ2-2, with D possibly TRBD1 on 5 matching bases. The CDR3 is 13 amino acids. With 5 bases removed from V and 1 base from J, the gap between germline ends came to 8 bases. CDR1 and CDR2 from the germline V gene are SQVTM and ANQGSEA. The CDR3 sequence is CSVPQENTGELFF. CDR3 coding DNA: TGCAGCGTTCCACAGGAGAACACCGGGGAGCTGTTTTTT.

V usage is TRBV28 and J usage is TRBJ2-5; 11 bases match TRBD2. CDR3 length: 15 amino acids. V dropped 6 bases and J dropped 4; count of bases not matched to a gene: 7. Germline V gene data show CDR1 as MDHEN and CDR2 as SYDVKM. The CDR3 coding sequence is TGTGCCAGCAGAGTAGCGGGGGGGCAACGAGAGACCCAGTACTTC. It encodes CASRVAGGQRETQYF.

The rearrangement uses TRBV19 and TRBJ1-5; D ambiguous. V dropped 6 bases and J dropped 2 bases, with 14 bases sitting between them. Germline V gene sequence: CDR1 LNHDA, CDR2 SQIVND (reference sequence). This CDR3 spans 15 amino acids. CDR3 DNA: TGTGCCAGTAGAAGCGGTGCTCGGGGCAATCAGCCCCAGCATTTT. Its translation: CASRSGARGNQPQHF.